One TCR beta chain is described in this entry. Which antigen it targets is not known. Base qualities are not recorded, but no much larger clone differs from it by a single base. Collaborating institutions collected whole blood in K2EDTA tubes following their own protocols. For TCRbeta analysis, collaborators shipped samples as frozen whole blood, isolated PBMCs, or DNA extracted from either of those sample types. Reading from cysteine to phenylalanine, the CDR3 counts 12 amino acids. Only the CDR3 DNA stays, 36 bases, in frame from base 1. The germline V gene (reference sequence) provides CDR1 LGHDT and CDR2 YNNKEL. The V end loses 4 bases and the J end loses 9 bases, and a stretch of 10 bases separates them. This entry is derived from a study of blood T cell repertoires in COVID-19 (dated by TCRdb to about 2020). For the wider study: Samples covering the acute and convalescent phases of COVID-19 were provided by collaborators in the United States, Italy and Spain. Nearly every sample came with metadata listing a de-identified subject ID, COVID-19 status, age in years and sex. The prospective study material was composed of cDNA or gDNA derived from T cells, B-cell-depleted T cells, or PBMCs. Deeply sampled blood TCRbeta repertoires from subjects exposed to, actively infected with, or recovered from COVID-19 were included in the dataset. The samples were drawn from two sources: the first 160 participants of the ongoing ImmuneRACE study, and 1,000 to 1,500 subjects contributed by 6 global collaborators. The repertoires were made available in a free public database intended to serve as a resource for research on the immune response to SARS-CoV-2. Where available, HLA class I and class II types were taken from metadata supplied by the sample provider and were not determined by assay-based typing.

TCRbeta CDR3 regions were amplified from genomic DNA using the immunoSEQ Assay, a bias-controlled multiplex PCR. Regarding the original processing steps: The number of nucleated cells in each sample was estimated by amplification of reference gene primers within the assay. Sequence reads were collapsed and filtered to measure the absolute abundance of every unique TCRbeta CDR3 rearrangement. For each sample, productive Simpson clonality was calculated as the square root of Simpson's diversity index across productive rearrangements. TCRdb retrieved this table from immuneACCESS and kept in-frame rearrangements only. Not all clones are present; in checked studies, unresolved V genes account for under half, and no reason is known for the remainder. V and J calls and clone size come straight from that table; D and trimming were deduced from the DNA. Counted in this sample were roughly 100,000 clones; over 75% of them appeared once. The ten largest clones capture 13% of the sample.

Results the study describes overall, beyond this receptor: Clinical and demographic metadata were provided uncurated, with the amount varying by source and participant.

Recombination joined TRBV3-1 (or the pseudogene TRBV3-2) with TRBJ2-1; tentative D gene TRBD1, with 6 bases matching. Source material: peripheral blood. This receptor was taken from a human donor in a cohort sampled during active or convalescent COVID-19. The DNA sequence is TGTGCCAGCAGCCTGACCAGGGGTGAGCAGTTCTTC. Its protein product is CASSLTRGEQFF.